The entry below gives a single T cell receptor beta chain sequence along with its context. Its antigen is still unknown. CDR1 is SEHNR and CDR2 is FQNEAQ in the germline V gene (reference sequence). There are 14 residues in the CDR3. V was pared by 4 bases and J by 4 bases, with 4 bases of the junction left unmatched. The PCR used 60 Vbeta and 13 Jbeta primers. Profiled with immunoSEQ multiplex PCR; TCRdb holds only in-frame clones, not every one. Among around 130,000 clones listed, around three quarters were seen once. The data derive from a study of cytomegalovirus exposure and HLA in healthy donors. Turning to the study itself: Researchers previously reported finding 90 million to 130 million unique TCR beta sequences from approximately 190 million T cells.

Study-wide results and caveats: Using a false discovery rate of 0.05, a later analysis showed that about 16,000 TCR beta sequences were associated with HLA alleles. No immune exposure information besides CMV serostatus was available.

The V and J genes are TRBV7-9 and TRBJ1-1; TRBD1 matches 9 bases. The source is a male donor in good health and CMV-seronegative. The sequencing sample was made of PBMCs. The CDR3 DNA reads as TGTGCCAGCAGCTCCACAGGGGGCATCACTGAAGCTTTCTTT. Protein product: CASSSTGGITEAFF.